A single sample is the source of the 8 T cell receptor beta chains below, sequenced in a study of T-cell reconstitution after alpha-beta-depleted transplantation in children. Unique molecular identifiers were incorporated during preparation of the TCRbeta library. One entry per CDR3 protein, called by TCRdb with MiXCR from the PCR reads. This table holds roughly 500,000 distinct CDR3 sequences, roughly 33% found once. The sequencing here drew on PBMCs from the stem cell graft donor, taken from the stem cell graft. These receptors were taken from a human donor who donated a stem cell graft to a child with aplastic anemia.

The CDR3 here is CASSYSGGLDYGYTF. The CDR3 DNA follows: TGTGCCAGCAGTTACTCTGGGGGGCTCGACTATGGCTACACCTTC. The chain carries TRBV6-5 and TRBJ1-2; tentative D call: TRBD1 (6 bases). Deletions cut 0 bases from V and 3 bases from J, with 11 bases between. The CDR3 is made up of 15 amino acids. Germline V gene lookup returns CDR1 MNHEY and CDR2 SVGAGI.

The chain's CDR3 is CASSQSNAGISGNTIYF. CDR3 nucleotides: TGCGCCAGCAGCCAGAGTAACGCAGGGATATCTGGAAACACCATATATTTT. The V and J genes are TRBV4-3 and TRBJ1-3; tentative D call: TRBD1 (5 bases). Germline CDR1 reads LGHNA; CDR2 reads YSLEER. V was trimmed by 3 bases and J by 1 base, leaving 16 bases between them. This CDR3 comprises 17 residues.

This rearrangement joins TRBV12-3 or TRBV12-4 to TRBJ1-1, with TRBD1 matching over 7 bases. The V gene end was trimmed by 5 bases and the J gene end by 2 bases; junction bases not matched to a gene: 11. This CDR3 has 16 residues. DNA for the CDR3: TGTGCCAGCAGTCATTATGGGGGACAGTTTAACACTGAAGCTTTCTTT. It yields the protein CASSHYGGQFNTEAFF.

This clonotype was seen only a few times. The chain recombines TRBV7-9 with TRBJ2-2; D gene unclear. The CDR3 contains 13 residues. The V gene lost 5 bases and the J gene lost 4 bases, with 8 bases spanning the gap. The germline V gene encodes CDR1 SEHNR and CDR2 FQNEAQ (reference sequence). The CDR3 coding sequence is TGTGCCAGCAGCAAAGCCCCCACCGGGGAGCTGTTTTTT. It codes for CASSKAPTGELFF.

The table lists this clonotype with a few counts. V and J are TRBV15 and TRBJ1-1; 7 bases align to TRBD1. V lost 0 bases to trimming and J lost 1 base; unmatched junction nucleotides: 2. CDR1 LNHNV and CDR2 YYDKDF come from the germline V gene (reference sequence). This CDR3 region has 15 residues. The CDR3 reads CATSRDRTGNTEAFF. The CDR3, as DNA: TGTGCCACCAGCAGAGATAGGACAGGGAACACTGAAGCTTTCTTT.

The chain recombines TRBV7-2 with TRBJ2-3; TRBD2 aligns across 8 bases. Per the germline V gene, CDR1 is SGHTA and CDR2 is FQGNSA. The junction had 10 bases not matched to a gene; V was cut back by 5 bases and J by 6 bases. CDR3 length: 15 residues. CDR3 protein: CASSTTSGLVDTQYF. Written as DNA, the CDR3 is TGTGCCAGCAGCACCACTAGCGGCCTCGTGGATACGCAGTATTTT.

This clonotype occurred a few times. The chain joins TRBV7-2 to TRBJ2-3; D gene ambiguous. The CDR3 is made up of 12 amino acids. Germline CDR1 SGHTA, CDR2 FQGNSA. V was pared by 7 bases and J by 8 bases, with 13 bases between. The CDR3 here is CASIEVGRTQYF. Written as DNA, the CDR3 is TGTGCCAGCATCGAGGTGGGCCGTACGCAGTATTTT.

The chain recombines TRBV5-5 with TRBJ1-2, with a weak D call TRBD1 (6 bases). The germline CDR1 and CDR2 sequences are SGHKS and YYEKEE (reference sequence). Trimming cost V 2 bases and J 8 bases, with 16 bases left between them. CDR3 length equals 14 residues. As DNA, the CDR3 is TGTGCCAGCAGCTTAAATACAGGGTTTCCGGGCTACACCTTC. Its translation: CASSLNTGFPGYTF.